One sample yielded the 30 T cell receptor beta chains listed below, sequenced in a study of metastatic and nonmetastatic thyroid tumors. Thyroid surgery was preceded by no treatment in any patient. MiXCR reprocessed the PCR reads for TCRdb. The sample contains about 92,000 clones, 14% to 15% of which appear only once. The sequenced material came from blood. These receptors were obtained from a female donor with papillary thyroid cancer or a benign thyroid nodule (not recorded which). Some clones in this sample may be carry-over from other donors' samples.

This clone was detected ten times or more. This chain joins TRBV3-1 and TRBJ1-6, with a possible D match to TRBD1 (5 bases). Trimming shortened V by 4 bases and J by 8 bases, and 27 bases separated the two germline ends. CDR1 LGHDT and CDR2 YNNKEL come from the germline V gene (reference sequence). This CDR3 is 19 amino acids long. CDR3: CASSLYPETGWVWDSPLHF. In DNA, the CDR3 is TGTGCCAGCAGCCTGTATCCTGAAACAGGCTGGGTCTGGGATTCACCCCTCCACTTT.

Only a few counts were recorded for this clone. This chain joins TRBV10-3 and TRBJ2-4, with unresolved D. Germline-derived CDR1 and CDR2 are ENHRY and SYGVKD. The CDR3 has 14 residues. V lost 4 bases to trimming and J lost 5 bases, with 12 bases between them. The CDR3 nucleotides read TGTGCCATCAGTGGAGTAGGGATTGAAAACATTCAGTACTTC. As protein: CAISGVGIENIQYF.

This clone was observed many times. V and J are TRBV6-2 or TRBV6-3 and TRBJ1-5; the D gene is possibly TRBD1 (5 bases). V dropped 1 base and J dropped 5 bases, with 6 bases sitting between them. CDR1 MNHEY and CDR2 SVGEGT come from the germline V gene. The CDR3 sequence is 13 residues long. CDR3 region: CASSYWGDQPQHF. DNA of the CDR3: TGTGCCAGCAGTTACTGGGGGGATCAGCCCCAGCATTTT.

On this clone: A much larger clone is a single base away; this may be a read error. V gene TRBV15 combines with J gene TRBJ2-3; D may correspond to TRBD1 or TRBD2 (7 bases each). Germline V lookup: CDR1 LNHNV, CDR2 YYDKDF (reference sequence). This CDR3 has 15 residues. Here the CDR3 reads CVTSRGGIGTDTQYF. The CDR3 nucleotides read TGTGTCACCAGCAGGGGGGGGATTGGCACAGATACGCAGTATTTT.

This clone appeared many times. Here the CDR3 reads CASSLREKGSGYTF. For the CDR3, the DNA is TGTGCCAGCAGTTTAAGGGAGAAAGGGAGTGGCTACACCTTC. The chain uses TRBV28 and TRBJ1-2; D remains unclear. This CDR3 spans 14 amino acids. Trimming removed 2 bases from V and 7 bases from J, with 14 bases in between. Germline values: CDR1 MDHEN, CDR2 SYDVKM.

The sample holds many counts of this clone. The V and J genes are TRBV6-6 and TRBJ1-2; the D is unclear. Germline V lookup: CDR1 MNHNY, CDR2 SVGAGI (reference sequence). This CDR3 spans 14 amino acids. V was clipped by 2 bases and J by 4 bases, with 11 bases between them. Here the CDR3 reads CASSYADMGYGYTF. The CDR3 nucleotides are TGTGCCAGCAGTTACGCGGATATGGGCTATGGCTACACCTTC.

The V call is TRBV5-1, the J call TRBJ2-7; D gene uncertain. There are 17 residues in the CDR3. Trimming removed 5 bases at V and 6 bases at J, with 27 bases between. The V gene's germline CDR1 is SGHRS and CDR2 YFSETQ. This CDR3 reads CASRFRGSTTFSSEQYF. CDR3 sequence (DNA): TGCGCCAGCAGATTCCGAGGTAGCACGACCTTCAGTTCCGAGCAGTACTTC. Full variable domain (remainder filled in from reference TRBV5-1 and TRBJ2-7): KAGVTQTPRYLIKTRGQQVTLSCSPISGHRSVSWYQQTPGQGLQFLFEYFSETQRNKGNFPGRFSGRQFSNSRSEMNVSTLELGDSALYLCASRFRGSTTFSSEQYFGPGTRLTVT.

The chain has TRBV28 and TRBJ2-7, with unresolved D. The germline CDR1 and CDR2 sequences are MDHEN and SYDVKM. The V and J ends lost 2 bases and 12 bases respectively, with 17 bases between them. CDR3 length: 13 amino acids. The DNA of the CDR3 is TGTGCCAGCAGTTTACCCGGGCAGCCAGATCGGTACTTC. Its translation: CASSLPGQPDRYF.

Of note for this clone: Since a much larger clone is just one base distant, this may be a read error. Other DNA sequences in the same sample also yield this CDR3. CDR3 protein: CATSVGDTQYF. CDR3 coding DNA: TGTGCCACCAGTGTAGGAGATACTCAGTATTTT. The rearrangement uses TRBV24-1 and TRBJ2-3; D gene unclear. This CDR3 is 11 amino acids long. From germline, CDR1 is KGHDR and CDR2 SFDVKD.

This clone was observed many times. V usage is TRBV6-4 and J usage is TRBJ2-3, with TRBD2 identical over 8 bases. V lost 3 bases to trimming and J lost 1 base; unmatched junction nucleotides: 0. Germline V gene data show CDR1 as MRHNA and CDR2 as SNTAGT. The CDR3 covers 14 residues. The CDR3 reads CASSERGGTDTQYF. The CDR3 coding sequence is TGTGCCAGCAGTGAGCGGGGGGGCACAGATACGCAGTATTTT.

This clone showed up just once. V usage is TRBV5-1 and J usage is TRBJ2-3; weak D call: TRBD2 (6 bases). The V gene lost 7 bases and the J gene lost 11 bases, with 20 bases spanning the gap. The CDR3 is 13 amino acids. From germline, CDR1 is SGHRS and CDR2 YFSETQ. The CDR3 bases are TGCGCCAGCGAACCGTTGATCGGGAGTGTGCAGTATTTT. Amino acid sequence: CASEPLIGSVQYF.

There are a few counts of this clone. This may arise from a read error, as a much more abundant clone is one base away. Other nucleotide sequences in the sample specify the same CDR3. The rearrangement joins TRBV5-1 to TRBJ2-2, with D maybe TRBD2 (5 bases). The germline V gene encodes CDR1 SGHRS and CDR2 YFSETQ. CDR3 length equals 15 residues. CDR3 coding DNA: TGCGCCAGCAGCTTATCCGGGATCTACACCGGTGAGCTGTTTTTT. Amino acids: CASSLSGIYTGELFF. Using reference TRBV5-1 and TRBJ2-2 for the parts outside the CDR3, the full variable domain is KAGVTQTPRYLIKTRGQQVTLSCSPISGHRSVSWYQQTPGQGLQFLFEYFSETQRNKGNFPGRFSGRQFSNSRSEMNVSTLELGDSALYLCASSLSGIYTGELFFGEGSRLTVL.

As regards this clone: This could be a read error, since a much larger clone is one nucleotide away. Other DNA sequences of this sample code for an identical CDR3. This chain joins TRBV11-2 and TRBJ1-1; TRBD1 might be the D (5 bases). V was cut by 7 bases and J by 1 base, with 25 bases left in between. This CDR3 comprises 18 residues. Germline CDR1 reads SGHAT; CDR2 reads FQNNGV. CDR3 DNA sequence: TGTGCCAGCACCTCTGGTGCTCGGGCCGGGGGTCGGAACACTGAAGCTTTCTTT. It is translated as CASTSGARAGGRNTEAFF.

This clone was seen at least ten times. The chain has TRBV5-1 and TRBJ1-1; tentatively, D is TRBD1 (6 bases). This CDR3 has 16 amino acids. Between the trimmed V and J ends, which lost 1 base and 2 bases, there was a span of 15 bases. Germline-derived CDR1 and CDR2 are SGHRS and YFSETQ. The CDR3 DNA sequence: TGCGCCAGCAGCTTGAGGCTCGGGACACCAAACACTGAAGCTTTCTTT. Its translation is CASSLRLGTPNTEAFF.

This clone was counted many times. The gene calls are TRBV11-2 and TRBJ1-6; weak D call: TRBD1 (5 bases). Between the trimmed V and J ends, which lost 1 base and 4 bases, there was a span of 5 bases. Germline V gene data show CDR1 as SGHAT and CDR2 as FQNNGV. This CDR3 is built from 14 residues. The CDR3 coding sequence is TGTGCCAGCAGCTTAGGACAGTATAATTCACCCCTCCACTTT. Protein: CASSLGQYNSPLHF.

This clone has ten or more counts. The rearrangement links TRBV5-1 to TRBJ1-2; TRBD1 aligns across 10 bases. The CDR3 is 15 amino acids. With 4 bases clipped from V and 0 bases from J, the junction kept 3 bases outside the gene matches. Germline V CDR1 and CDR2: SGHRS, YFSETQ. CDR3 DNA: TGCGCCAGCAGCGAGGACAGGGGGGCTAACTATGGCTACACCTTC. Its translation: CASSEDRGANYGYTF.

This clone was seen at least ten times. Here the CDR3 reads CASSSSSSGVSYNEQFF. The DNA for the CDR3 is TGTGCCAGCAGCTCCTCATCTAGCGGGGTTTCCTACAATGAGCAGTTCTTC. The rearrangement joins TRBV9 to TRBJ2-1, with 9 bases identical to TRBD2. V shed 4 bases and J 1 base; nucleotides not matched to a gene: 9. Germline V gene lookup returns CDR1 SGDLS and CDR2 YYNGEE. CDR3 size: 17 residues.

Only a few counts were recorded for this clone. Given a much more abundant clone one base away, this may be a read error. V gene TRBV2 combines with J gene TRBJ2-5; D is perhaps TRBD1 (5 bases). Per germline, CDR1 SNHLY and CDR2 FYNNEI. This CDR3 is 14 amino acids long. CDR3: CASSPWGRQDTQYF. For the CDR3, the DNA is TGTGCCAGCAGTCCTTGGGGCCGCCAAGATACCCAGTACTTC.

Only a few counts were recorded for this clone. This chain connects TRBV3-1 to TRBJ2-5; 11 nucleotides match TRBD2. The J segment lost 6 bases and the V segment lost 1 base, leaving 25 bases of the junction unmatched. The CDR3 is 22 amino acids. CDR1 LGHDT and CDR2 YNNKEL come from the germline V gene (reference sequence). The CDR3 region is CASSQVPTSGGPVRDRGKTQYF. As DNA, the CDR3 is TGTGCCAGCAGCCAAGTGCCCACTAGCGGGGGACCCGTCAGAGACCGGGGGAAGACCCAGTACTTC.

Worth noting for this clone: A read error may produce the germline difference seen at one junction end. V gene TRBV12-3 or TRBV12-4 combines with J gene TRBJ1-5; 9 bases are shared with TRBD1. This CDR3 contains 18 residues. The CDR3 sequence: CARSFKVLGTGTYQPQHF. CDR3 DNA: TGTGCCAGAAGTTTTAAGGTCCTGGGGACAGGGACCTATCAGCCCCAGCATTTT.

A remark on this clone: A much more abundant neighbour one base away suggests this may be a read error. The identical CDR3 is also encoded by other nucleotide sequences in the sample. CDR3 loop: CASSAERGSTDTQYF. The DNA of the CDR3 is TGTGCCAGCAGCGCGGAGAGGGGGAGCACAGATACGCAGTATTTT. V usage is TRBV9 and J usage is TRBJ2-3, with a possible D match to TRBD1 (6 bases). Germline V CDR1 and CDR2: SGDLS, YYNGEE. The CDR3 consists of 15 residues. V gave up 3 bases and J gave up 0 bases, with 11 bases separating them.

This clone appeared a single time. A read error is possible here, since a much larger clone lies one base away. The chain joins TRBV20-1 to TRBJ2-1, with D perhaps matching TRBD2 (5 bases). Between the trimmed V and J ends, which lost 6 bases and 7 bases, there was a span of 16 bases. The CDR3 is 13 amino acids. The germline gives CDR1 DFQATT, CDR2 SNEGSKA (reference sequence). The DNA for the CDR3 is TGCAGTGCCAGACTACGACGAAGGAATGAGCAGTTCTTC. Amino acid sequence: CSARLRRRNEQFF.

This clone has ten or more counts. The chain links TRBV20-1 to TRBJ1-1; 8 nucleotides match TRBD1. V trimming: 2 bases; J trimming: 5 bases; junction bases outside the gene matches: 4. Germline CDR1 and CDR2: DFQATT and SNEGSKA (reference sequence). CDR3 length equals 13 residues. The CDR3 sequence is CSARPGGSTEAFF. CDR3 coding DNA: TGCAGTGCTAGACCAGGGGGCTCGACTGAAGCTTTCTTT.

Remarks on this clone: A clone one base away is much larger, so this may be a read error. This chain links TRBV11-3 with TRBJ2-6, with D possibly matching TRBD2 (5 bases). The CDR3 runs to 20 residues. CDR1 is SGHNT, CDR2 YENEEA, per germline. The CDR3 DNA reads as TGTGCCAGCAGCTTAGGAGGTGGCCCGACGGGAAGCTCTGCGGCCAACGTCCTGACTTTC. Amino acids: CASSLGGGPTGSSAANVLTF.

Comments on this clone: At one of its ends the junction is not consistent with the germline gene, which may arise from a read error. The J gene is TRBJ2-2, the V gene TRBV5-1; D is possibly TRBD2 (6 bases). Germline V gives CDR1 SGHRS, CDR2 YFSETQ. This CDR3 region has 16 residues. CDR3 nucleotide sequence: TGCGCCAGCGGCTTGCAGACTAGTAAAAACCCCGGTGAGCTGTTTTTT. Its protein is CASGLQTSKNPGELFF.

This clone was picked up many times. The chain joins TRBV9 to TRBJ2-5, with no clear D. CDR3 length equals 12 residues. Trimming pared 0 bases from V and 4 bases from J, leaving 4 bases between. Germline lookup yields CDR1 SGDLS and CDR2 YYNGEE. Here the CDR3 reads CASSVVGETQYF. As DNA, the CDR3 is TGTGCCAGCAGCGTAGTCGGAGAGACCCAGTACTTC.

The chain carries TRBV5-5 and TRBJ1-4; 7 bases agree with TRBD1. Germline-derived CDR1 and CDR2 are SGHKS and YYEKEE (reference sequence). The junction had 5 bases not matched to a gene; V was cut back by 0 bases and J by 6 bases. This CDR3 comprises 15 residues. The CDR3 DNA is TGTGCCAGCAGCTTGGAGACAGGGCGATATGAAAAACTGTTTTTT. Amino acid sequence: CASSLETGRYEKLFF.

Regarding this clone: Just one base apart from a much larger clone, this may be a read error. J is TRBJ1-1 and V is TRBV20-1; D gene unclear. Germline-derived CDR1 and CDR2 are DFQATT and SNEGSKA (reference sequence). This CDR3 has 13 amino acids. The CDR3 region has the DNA TGCACCCCCTCGAGGACCGAGAACACTGAAGCTTTCTTT. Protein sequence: CTPSRTENTEAFF.

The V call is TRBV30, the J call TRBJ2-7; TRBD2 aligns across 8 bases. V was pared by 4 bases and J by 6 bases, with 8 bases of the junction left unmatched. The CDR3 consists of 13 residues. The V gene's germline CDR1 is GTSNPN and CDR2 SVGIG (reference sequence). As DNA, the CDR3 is TGTGCCTGGACTCTGGGCGGGGGGATCGAGCAGTACTTC. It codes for CAWTLGGGIEQYF.

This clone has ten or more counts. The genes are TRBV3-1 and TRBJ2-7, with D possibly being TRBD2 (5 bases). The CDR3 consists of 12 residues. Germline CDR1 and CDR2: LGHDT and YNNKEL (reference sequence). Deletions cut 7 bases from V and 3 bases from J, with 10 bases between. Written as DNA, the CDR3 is TGTGCCAGCAAATCGAGCGGCTACGAGCAGTACTTC. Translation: CASKSSGYEQYF.